These T cell receptor beta chains were read from a single sample in a study of T-cell memory formation after mild COVID-19. TCRdb fed the 5' RACE reads into MiXCR, producing one record per CDR3 protein. The sample yields 400,000 to 500,000 distinct CDR3 sequences, about 19% seen once. Source material: PBMCs or a T cell subset sorted from them (not recorded which). All receptors come from an adult woman who had mild COVID-19 (a few samples of this study predate the infection). Cell type and time point are not known. CDR3s include the opening cysteine and the closing phenylalanine or tryptophan. Each record gives: D gene, J gene, V gene, clone size, CDR3 DNA, CDR3 protein. The D gene is left open where the match is weak. Some rows have no size entry. The others give once, few or many, or a class for an expanded clone.

- TRBJ2-5 TRBV20-1 few TGCAGTGCTAGAGGGGTTTGGAAGGAGACCCAGTACTTC CSARGVWKETQYF
TRBD2 TRBJ2-5 TRBV7-7 few TGTGCCAGCAGCCTTACGGGGCTAGCGGGGTTCGGAGAGACCCAGTACTTC CASSLTGLAGFGETQYF
TRBD1 TRBJ1-1 TRBV10-3 few TGTGCCATCAGTGAGCGGGGACAGGGGGAGGAAGCTTTCTTT CAISERGQGEEAFF
- TRBJ2-5 TRBV6-5 many TGTGCCAGCAGTTACTCAACAGATCTCGGGGGGACCCAGTACTTC CASSYSTDLGGTQYF
- TRBJ2-1 TRBV9 - TGTGCCAGCAGCGCGTACTACAATGAGCAGTTCTTC CASSAYYNEQFF
TRBD1 TRBJ1-1 TRBV29-1 few TGCAGCGGGGGGACAGGATCTTTGAACACTGAAGCTTTCTTT CSGGTGSLNTEAFF
- TRBJ2-2 TRBV24-1 - TGTGCCACCTCTCCGGGGGCGACGGGCGGGGAGCTGTTTTTT CATSPGATGGELFF
TRBD2 TRBJ2-6 TRBV9 - TGTGCCAGCAGCGTAGAACGTGGGAGGGCCTCTGGGGCCAACGTCCTGACTTTC CASSVERGRASGANVLTF
TRBD2 TRBJ2-4 TRBV20-1 - TGCAGTGCTAGAGGGCCGGGACTAGCGGGAGGGCCCTCAGCCAAAAACATTCAGTACTTC CSARGPGLAGGPSAKNIQYF
- TRBJ2-3 TRBV12-3/TRBV12-4 few TGTGCCAGCAGTTTTATGGGTTTCACAGATACGCAGTATTTT CASSFMGFTDTQYF
TRBD2 TRBJ2-1 TRBV29-1 few TGCAGCGTTGAAGGACTAGCGGGTCCCAATGAGCAGTTCTTC CSVEGLAGPNEQFF
- TRBJ2-7 TRBV7-9 - TGTGCCAGCAGCTTAGCCGCCCAATGGCAGTACTTC CASSLAAQWQYF
- TRBJ2-1 TRBV5-1 few TGCGCCAGCAGCCTTACGACAGGGTATGGGGGGAATGAGCAGTTCTTC CASSLTTGYGGNEQFF
- TRBJ2-3 TRBV19 few TGTGCCAGTAGTGCTCAGATGGATACGCAGTATTTT CASSAQMDTQYF
TRBD2 TRBJ2-6 TRBV20-1 few TGCAGTGCTACCGCCCCACCGGGGGGGTCCGCTGGGGCCAACGTCCTGACTTTC CSATAPPGGSAGANVLTF
TRBD2 TRBJ2-1 TRBV20-1 few TGCAGTGCACGTAGCGGGAGCGCCTACAATGAGCAGTTCTTC CSARSGSAYNEQFF
TRBD2 TRBJ2-1 TRBV7-9 many TGTGCCAGCAGCCAGGGAGCGGGAGGGTACAATGAGCAGTTCTTC CASSQGAGGYNEQFF
- TRBJ2-1 TRBV12-3/TRBV12-4 few TGTGCCAGCAGTGCCCCCCGGGACTTTAACAATGAGCAGTTCTTC CASSAPRDFNNEQFF
TRBD1 TRBJ2-7 TRBV25-1 - TGTGCCAGCAGTGTCCCGCCGAGACAGGGGGCGGAGGAGCAGTACTTC CASSVPPRQGAEEQYF
- TRBJ2-1 TRBV10-3 - TGTGCCGCAGGAGGGGACACGGTGGGCGATGAGCAGTTCTTC CAAGGDTVGDEQFF
TRBD1 TRBJ2-1 TRBV6-2/TRBV6-3 few TGTGCCAGCAGTCCCTGGGACAGGGGCGCGGGTGAGCAGTTCTTC CASSPWDRGAGEQFF
- TRBJ2-7 TRBV11-2 few TGTGCCAGCAGCCCCGGGTTTAGGGGACAGTACTTC CASSPGFRGQYF
- TRBJ2-7 TRBV5-6 - TGTGCCAGCAGCTGGGGGACACCCTCGATGGAGCAGTACTTC CASSWGTPSMEQYF
- TRBJ2-7 TRBV7-9 few TGTGCCAGCAGCCCTCTTTACGCCTACGAGCAGTACTTC CASSPLYAYEQYF
- TRBJ2-3 TRBV20-1 few TGCAGTGCTAGAGGCCAGGCGGATATGGGTTCGCAGTATTTT CSARGQADMGSQYF
- TRBJ2-1 TRBV15 - TGTGCCACCAGCACCGGGGTTCGCAATGAGCAGTTCTTC CATSTGVRNEQFF
- TRBJ2-7 TRBV11-3 many TGTGCCAGCAGCTTAGAAGGGACATCTTCTGTCGAGCAGTACTTC CASSLEGTSSVEQYF
TRBD2 TRBJ2-5 TRBV5-1 - TGCGCCAGCAGCTTAGCGGGGGGATTGGAGACCCAGTACTTC CASSLAGGLETQYF
TRBD2 TRBJ2-5 TRBV10-3 - TGTGCCATCAGTGAGCCCCCGACTAGCGGGAGAGAGACCCAGTACTTC CAISEPPTSGRETQYF
- TRBJ2-4 TRBV21-1 - TGTGCCAGCCCAGGGACTCCCCGGGCCAAAAACATTCAGTACTTC CASPGTPRAKNIQYF
- TRBJ2-2 TRBV11-2 - TGTGCCAGCAGCTTAGACAGGGTGGGCACCGGGGAGCTGTTTTTT CASSLDRVGTGELFF
- TRBJ2-3 TRBV24-1 few TGTGCCACCAGTGATGCCTCCGACAACACAGATACGCAGTATTTT CATSDASDNTDTQYF
- TRBJ2-7 TRBV10-3 - TGTGCCATCAGTGAGAGCCCCACCTACGAGCAGTACTTC CAISESPTYEQYF
TRBD2 TRBJ2-5 TRBV20-1 many TGCAGTGCTAGAGAGGGGACTAGCGGCCTCGGGACCCAGTACTTC CSAREGTSGLGTQYF
- TRBJ2-6 TRBV7-3 few TGTGCCAGCACCACGGGACCGCCCTCTGGGGCCAACGTCCTGACTTTC CASTTGPPSGANVLTF
- TRBJ1-3 TRBV30 - TGTGCCTGTGACGGGCAACCCTCTGGAAACACCATATATTTT CACDGQPSGNTIYF
- TRBJ1-2 TRBV11-2 - TGTGCCAGCAGCTTAATGGGCGGAAACTATGGCTACACCTTC CASSLMGGNYGYTF